The T cell receptor beta chain under discussion was sequenced for a study of identical twins. This clonotype came up many times. Its matching antigen is unknown. The CDR3 is 14 amino acids. V was pared by 7 bases and J by 7 bases, with 20 bases between. TCRdb re-derived calls from the 5' RACE reads in MiXCR, one entry per CDR3 protein. The sample records fewer than 650,000 distinct CDR3 sequences, 9.5% to 10% being singletons. Study-level points and caveats: Abundant beta clonotypes from cord blood had fewer insertions, unlike memory repertoires, which showed none.

This same sample was also taken into another study, of yellow fever vaccine responses in identical twins.

The sequence derives from a woman aged 18 to 35 in good health. Sequencing input: PBMCs. The rearrangement joins TRBV12-3 or TRBV12-4 to TRBJ2-7; TRBD1 or TRBD2 may be the D gene (5 bases each). The CDR3 DNA follows: TGTGCCAGCACTGTCCGGGACCGAGACGAGGAGCAGTACTTC. This gives the protein CASTVRDRDEEQYF.